The rows below give T cell receptor beta chains drawn from one sample of a study of human T cells and chemical hapten exposure. TCRdb fed the RACE reads into MiXCR, producing one record per CDR3 protein. The sample carries 35,000 or so distinct CDR3 sequences, just under 6.5% recorded once. The sequencing here drew on whole blood, taken in connection with sensitization to the hapten diphenylcyclopropenone (DPC). Receptors originate from a woman under 40 with alopecia areata. Some clones in this sample may be carry-over from other donors' samples. Both conserved end residues are part of each CDR3. The D gene is left open where the match is weak. The size of a clone is reported for some rows only, either as once, few or many, or as a class for expanded clones.

>TRBV29-1|TRBJ2-5|NA|many
TGCAGCGTTGGCCACGGTTTGGAGACCCAGTACTTC
CSVGHGLETQYF
>TRBV12-3/TRBV12-4|TRBJ1-5|NA|few
TGTGCCAGCAGCCGACAGTTACCGGATCAGCCCCAGCATTTT
CASSRQLPDQPQHF
>TRBV6-4|TRBJ2-3|TRBD2|few
TGTGCCAGCAGTGATTTAGCGGGGACCACAGATACGCAGTATTTT
CASSDLAGTTDTQYF
>TRBV6-2/TRBV6-3|TRBJ1-1|NA|many
TGTGCCAGCAATTCCTACAGGGACACTGAAGCTTTCTTT
CASNSYRDTEAFF
>TRBV6-2/TRBV6-3|TRBJ2-7|NA|few
TGTGCCAGCAGCCAGGGACGCGAGCAGTACTTC
CASSQGREQYF
>TRBV7-2|TRBJ2-3|TRBD2|many
TGTGCCTGCGAGGCGGGGGGACTGACAGATACGCAGTATTTT
CACEAGGLTDTQYF
>TRBV19|TRBJ2-6|TRBD1|NA
TGTGCCAGTAGTAGCGACAGGGCTGGGGCCAACGTCCTGACTTTC
CASSSDRAGANVLTF
>TRBV4-3|TRBJ1-1|NA|NA
TGCGCCAGCAGCCAAGTTTCGATGAACACTGAAGCTTTCTTT
CASSQVSMNTEAFF
>TRBV28|TRBJ1-3|NA|few
TGTGCCAGCAGATTCAGCTCTGGAAACACCATATATTTT
CASRFSSGNTIYF
>TRBV25-1|TRBJ1-1|NA|NA
TGTGCCAGCAGTGAATCACCCTCGGCAGGGCTCACTGAAGCTTTCTTT
CASSESPSAGLTEAFF
>TRBV28|TRBJ2-7|NA|medium-sized
TGTGCCAGCAGTTCCCAATACGAGCAGTACTTC
CASSSQYEQYF
>TRBV4-2|TRBJ1-4|NA|few
TGTGCCAGCAGCCAAGGTGGGGGCACAACTAATGAAAAACTGTTTTTT
CASSQGGGTTNEKLFF
>TRBV6-4|TRBJ2-3|TRBD1|many
TGTGCCAGCAGCGACGGACAGGGCTCAGATACGCAGTATTTT
CASSDGQGSDTQYF
>TRBV6-2/TRBV6-3|TRBJ1-1|NA|NA
TGTGCCAGCAGTCACAGGTCTGGGCGGAACACTGAAGCTTTCTTT
CASSHRSGRNTEAFF
>TRBV19|TRBJ2-7|NA|NA
TGTGCCAGTAGTACCGGACTTTCCTCCTACGAGCAGTACTTC
CASSTGLSSYEQYF
>TRBV4-2|TRBJ2-5|TRBD2|few
TGTGCCAGCAGACACGGGGGAGGCGGGGCAGCGGGGGAGACCCAGTACTTC
CASRHGGGGAAGETQYF
>TRBV28|TRBJ2-3|NA|medium-sized
TGTGCCAGCAGTTCTGAAGTCGATACGCAGTATTTT
CASSSEVDTQYF
>TRBV7-8|TRBJ2-3|NA|many
TGTGCCAGCAGCCGAACGGAGGGCACAGATACGCAGTATTTT
CASSRTEGTDTQYF
>TRBV18|TRBJ2-7|NA|many
TGTGCCAGCTCACCTGGAAGCTCGGCAGGGGAAGGCGAGCAGTACTTC
CASSPGSSAGEGEQYF
>TRBV3-1|TRBJ2-1|TRBD2|NA
TGTGCCAGCAGCCATCCCTTCCCAGCGGGGGGAAAGATCGATGAGCAGTTCTTC
CASSHPFPAGGKIDEQFF
>TRBV27|TRBJ1-5|NA|many
TGTGCCAGCATCCAAGGGGGTCCCCAGCATTTT
CASIQGGPQHF
>TRBV23-1|TRBJ1-5|NA|NA
TGCGCCAGCAGTCAATCACCCTTTGCGGGAGAAACTTTTAGCAATCAGCCCCAGCATTTT
CASSQSPFAGETFSNQPQHF
>TRBV28|TRBJ2-7|NA|many
TGTGCCAGCAGCCTAAACCCGGCACGGCAGTACTTC
CASSLNPARQYF
>TRBV7-9|TRBJ1-2|NA|NA
TGTGCCAGCAGCCCGGACAGTGATTCAAATGGCTACACCTTC
CASSPDSDSNGYTF
>TRBV6-2/TRBV6-3|TRBJ1-2|NA|many
TGTGCCAGCAGCCTCCCTGAGGGGGGAAGAAACTATGGCTACACCTTC
CASSLPEGGRNYGYTF
>TRBV7-8|TRBJ1-1|NA|NA
TGTGCCAGCAGCCTTGAGCGGAGGGCTTTCTTT
CASSLERRAFF
>TRBV29-1|TRBJ1-1|NA|many
TGCAGCGTTACGCGGGGAATGAACACTGAAGCTTTCTTT
CSVTRGMNTEAFF
>TRBV19|TRBJ2-7|TRBD1|NA
TGTGCCAGTAGAAGGACAGGGGGATCCTACGAGCAGTACTTC
CASRRTGGSYEQYF
>TRBV5-1|TRBJ2-3|NA|many
TGCGCCAGCAGCTTGACTCATAGCACAGATACGCAGTATTTT
CASSLTHSTDTQYF
>TRBV9|TRBJ1-1|TRBD1|NA
TGTGCCAGCAGCTCCGACAGGGGAGGTGAAGCTTTCTTT
CASSSDRGGEAFF
>TRBV9|TRBJ2-1|TRBD2|few
TGTGCCAGCAGCGTAGGTCTAGCGGGGGGGCAGAATGAGCAGTTCTTC
CASSVGLAGGQNEQFF
>TRBV2|TRBJ2-1|NA|many
TGTGCCAGTTATTGGAGCTCCTACAATGAGCAGTTCTTC
CASYWSSYNEQFF
>TRBV6-6|TRBJ1-6|NA|NA
TGTGCCAGCAGTTACCAAGCCTCACCCCTCCACTTT
CASSYQASPLHF
>TRBV20-1|TRBJ2-7|NA|many
TGCAGTGCTTCGGACTTCTACGAGCAGTACTTC
CSASDFYEQYF
>TRBV7-2|TRBJ2-1|TRBD1|NA
TGTGCCAGCAGCTCCTTGACAGGGGTTTCCTACAATGAGCAGTTCTTC
CASSSLTGVSYNEQFF
>TRBV6-1|TRBJ1-2|NA|many
TGTGCCAGCTTGACAGGACTCCTAGGTGATGGCTACACCTTC
CASLTGLLGDGYTF
>TRBV24-1|TRBJ2-2|TRBD1|NA
TGTGCCACCAGTGATTCAGCGACAGGGGTCGGGGAGCTGTTTTTT
CATSDSATGVGELFF
>TRBV7-2|TRBJ1-5|NA|NA
TGTGCCAGCAGCTCCTACAGGGAGCGGTATAGCAATCAGCCCCAGCATTTT
CASSSYRERYSNQPQHF
>TRBV4-1|TRBJ1-4|NA|once
TGCGCCAGCACCCAAACAGGACACGTGGCAACTAATGAAAAACTGTTTTTT
CASTQTGHVATNEKLFF
>TRBV6-2/TRBV6-3|TRBJ2-5|NA|many
TGTGCCAGCACCAACTTGGCTGCTGAGACCCAGTACTTC
CASTNLAAETQYF
>TRBV7-2|TRBJ1-2|NA|few
TGTGCCAGCAGCTTTCAAGCTAACTATGGCTACACCTTC
CASSFQANYGYTF
>TRBV7-2|TRBJ2-7|NA|many
TGTGCCAGCAGCTTAGCGGTCTCTAGGGGACTCCGCTACGAGCAGTACTTC
CASSLAVSRGLRYEQYF
>TRBV5-4|TRBJ1-6|TRBD1|few
TGTGCCAGCAGTAGGGGACGGGACAGGAATTCACCCCTCCACTTT
CASSRGRDRNSPLHF
>TRBV15|TRBJ1-2|TRBD1|few
TGTGCCACCAGCAGGACAGGGTTTAATGGCTACACCTTC
CATSRTGFNGYTF
>TRBV6-2/TRBV6-3|TRBJ2-3|TRBD1|many
TGTGCCACCGGGACAGGCAGCACAGATACGCAGTATTTT
CATGTGSTDTQYF